This T cell receptor beta chain was observed in a study of T cells in Graves' hyperthyroidism and ophthalmopathy. As for the study in general: Peripheral blood specimens were obtained at initial diagnosis, prior to any treatment.

Each diagnosis was grounded in clinical symptoms, serum thyroxine and TRAb, thyroid ultrasound, and orbital computed tomography. There were TCR beta CDR3 regions amplified from RNA transcripts. Primed by the HTBI set, a first-round RT-PCR was run on the TCR CDR3. TCRdb reprocessed the multiplex PCR reads via MiXCR and lists one record per CDR3 protein. The sample contains hundreds of thousands of distinct CDR3 sequences, over 15% of which appear only once. This CDR3 region has 11 residues. Trimming removed 1 base at V and 3 bases at J, with 4 bases between. The germline V gene has CDR1 DFQATT and CDR2 SNEGSKA (reference sequence).

Material for sequencing was blood. The chain recombines TRBV20-1 with TRBJ2-7, with unresolved D. This TCR came from a woman between 50 and 59 years old with Graves' hyperthyroidism that later progressed to Graves' ophthalmopathy. The chain's CDR3 is CSARVNYEQYF. CDR3 DNA: TGCAGTGCTAGAGTCAACTACGAGCAGTACTTC.